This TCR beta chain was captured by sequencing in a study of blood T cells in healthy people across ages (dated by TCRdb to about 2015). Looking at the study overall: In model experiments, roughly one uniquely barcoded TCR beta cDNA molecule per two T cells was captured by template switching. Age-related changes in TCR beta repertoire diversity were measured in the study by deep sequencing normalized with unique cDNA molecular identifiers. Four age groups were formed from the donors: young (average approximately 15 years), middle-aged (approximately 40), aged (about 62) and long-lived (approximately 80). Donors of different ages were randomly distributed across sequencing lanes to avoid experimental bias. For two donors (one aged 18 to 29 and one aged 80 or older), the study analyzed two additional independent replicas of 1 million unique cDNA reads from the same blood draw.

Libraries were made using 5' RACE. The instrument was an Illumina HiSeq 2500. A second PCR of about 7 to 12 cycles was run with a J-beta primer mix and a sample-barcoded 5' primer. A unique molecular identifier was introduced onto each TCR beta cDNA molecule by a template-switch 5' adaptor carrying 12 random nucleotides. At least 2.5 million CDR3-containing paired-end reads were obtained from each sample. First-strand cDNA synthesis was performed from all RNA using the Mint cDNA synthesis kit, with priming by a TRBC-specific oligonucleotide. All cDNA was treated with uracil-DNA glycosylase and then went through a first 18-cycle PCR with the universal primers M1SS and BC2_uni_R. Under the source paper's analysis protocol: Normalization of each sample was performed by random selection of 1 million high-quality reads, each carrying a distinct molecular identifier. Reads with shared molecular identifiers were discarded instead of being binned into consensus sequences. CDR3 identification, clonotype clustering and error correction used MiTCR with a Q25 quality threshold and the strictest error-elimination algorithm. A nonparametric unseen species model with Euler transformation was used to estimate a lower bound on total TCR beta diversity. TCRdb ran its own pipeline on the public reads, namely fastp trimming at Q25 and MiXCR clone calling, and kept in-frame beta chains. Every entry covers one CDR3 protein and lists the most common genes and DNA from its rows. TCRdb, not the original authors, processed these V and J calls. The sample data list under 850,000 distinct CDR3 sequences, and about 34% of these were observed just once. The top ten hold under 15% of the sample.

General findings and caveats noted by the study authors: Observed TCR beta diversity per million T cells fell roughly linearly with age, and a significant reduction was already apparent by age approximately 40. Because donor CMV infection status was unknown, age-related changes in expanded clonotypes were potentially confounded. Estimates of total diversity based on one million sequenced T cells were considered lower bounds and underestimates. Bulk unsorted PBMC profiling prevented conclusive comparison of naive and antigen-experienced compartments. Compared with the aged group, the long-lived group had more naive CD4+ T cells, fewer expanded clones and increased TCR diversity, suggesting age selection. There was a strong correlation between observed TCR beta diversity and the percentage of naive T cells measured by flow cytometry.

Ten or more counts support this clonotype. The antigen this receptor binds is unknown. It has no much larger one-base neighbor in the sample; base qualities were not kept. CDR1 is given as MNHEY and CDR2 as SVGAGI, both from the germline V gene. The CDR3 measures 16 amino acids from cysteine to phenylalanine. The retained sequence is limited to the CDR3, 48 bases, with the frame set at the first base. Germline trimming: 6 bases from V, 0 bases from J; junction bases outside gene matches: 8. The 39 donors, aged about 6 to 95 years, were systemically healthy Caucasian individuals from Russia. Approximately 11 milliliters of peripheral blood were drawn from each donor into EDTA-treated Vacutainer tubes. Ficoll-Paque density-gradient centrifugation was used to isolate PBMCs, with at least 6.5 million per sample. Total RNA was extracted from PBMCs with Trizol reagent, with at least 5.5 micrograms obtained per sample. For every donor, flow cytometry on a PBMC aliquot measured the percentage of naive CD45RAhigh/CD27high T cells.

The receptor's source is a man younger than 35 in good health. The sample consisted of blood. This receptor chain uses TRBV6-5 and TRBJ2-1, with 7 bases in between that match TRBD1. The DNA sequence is TGTGCCAGCAGCCAAGTCGGGACAGCCTCCTACAATGAGCAGTTCTTC. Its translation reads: CASSQVGTASYNEQFF.